The clone carrying this TCR beta chain was recorded once. The target antigen is unknown. While the first cohort had around 700 subjects, the donors belonged to the separate validation cohort of more than 95 subjects. This specimen comes from a study of cytomegalovirus exposure and HLA in healthy donors. General study results and limits: The tendency of first-cohort TCR clusters to co-occur in the 120 or so validation repertoires was identified by a subsequent analysis. Investigators reported 150 to 200 TCR beta chains as tied to cytomegalovirus. Reports credit the classifier with highly specific, highly sensitive diagnosis of cytomegalovirus status.

The data were produced by immunoSEQ multiplex PCR, yet TCRdb's version contains in-frame clones alone and is incomplete. The data contain hundreds of thousands of clones, about nine tenths of them seen just once; the ten biggest clones take up approximately 2%. V dropped 3 bases and J dropped 7 bases, with 10 bases sitting between them. Germline V gene sequence: CDR1 MNHEY, CDR2 SMNVEV (reference sequence). The CDR3 extends over 12 amino acids. Sequencing was performed on PBMCs. This clonotype was sampled from a woman aged 18-29 years in good health and CMV-seropositive. The chain employs TRBV27 and TRBJ2-7; weak D call: TRBD2 (5 bases). This CDR3 is CASSFIAREQYF. The CDR3 DNA reads as TGTGCCAGCAGTTTCATAGCGAGGGAGCAGTACTTC.